Below, one T cell receptor (beta chain) is given with its context. The target antigen is unknown. The treatment denotes: approximately nine-day PBMC culture with coronavirus spike peptide pools or control peptides (ViraFEST assay). ViraFEST used peptide pools to expand antigen-specific T cells before TCR sequencing. IL-2 at about 9.1 IU/ml and peptide pools at about 9.5 ug/ml were added to PBMCs cultured at roughly 2 million per well. The data are from a study of vaccination and CD4 T cells after COVID-19. The Oncomine TCR Beta short-read assay was applied to DNA of cultured CD4+ T cells. MiXCR was run by TCRdb on the PCR reads, yielding one entry per CDR3 protein. In the table there are roughly 15,000 distinct CDR3 sequences, about 40% of which are singletons. V dropped 3 bases and J dropped 7; count of bases not matched to a gene: 6. CDR3 length: 14 residues. Germline V gives CDR1 SGHVS, CDR2 FNYEAQ.

Sequenced sample: CD4+ T cells from blood, cultured in vitro. This TCR came from a human donor who had recovered from COVID-19. The chain joins TRBV7-6 to TRBJ2-1, with 7 nucleotides matching TRBD1. The CDR3 loop is CASSLRQGRNEQFF. CDR3 nucleotides: TGTGCCAGCAGCTTGAGACAGGGACGTAATGAGCAGTTCTTC.